One sample yielded the 21 T cell receptor beta chains listed below, sequenced in a study of shared clonotypes between healthy human individuals (dated by TCRdb to about 2020). The receptor library was made with the immunoSEQ multiplex PCR assay. The immuneACCESS repertoire file appears here via TCRdb, limited to in-frame rearrangements. These files lack a portion of the clones; in checked studies, under half of the deficit traces to unresolved V genes, and the cause of the others is not known. The sample contains 1,400,000 or so clones, around 98.5% of them found a single time. 0.3% to 0.45% of the sample is held by the ten biggest clonotypes. Sequencing was done on a sample of naive CD4+ T cells sorted from blood. The meaning of the sample's cell subset or site label: CD45RA+ positively selected. The origin of the receptors is a man in his thirties or forties in good health.

The rearrangement uses TRBV11-2 and TRBJ2-7; D might be TRBD2 (8 bases). There are 15 residues in the CDR3. Trimming stripped 5 bases from V and 4 bases from J, with 18 bases between. Germline loops: CDR1 SGHAT, CDR2 FQNNGV. The CDR3 protein is CASSREGAFGYEQYF. The DNA of the CDR3 is TGTGCCAGCAGCCGGGAGGGGGCGTTTGGGTACGAGCAGTACTTC.

The rearrangement uses TRBV4-3 and TRBJ2-7; 10 nucleotides line up with TRBD2. J was trimmed by 2 bases and V by 1 base; bases with no gene match: 2. CDR1 is LGHNA, CDR2 YSLEER, per germline. The CDR3 is 15 amino acids. This chain's CDR3 is CASSQAGTSAYEQYF. The CDR3, as DNA: TGCGCCAGCAGCCAAGCCGGGACTAGCGCCTACGAGCAGTACTTC.

The rearrangement links TRBV14 to TRBJ2-2, with 7 bases identical to TRBD1. This CDR3 contains 17 residues. Germline-derived CDR1 and CDR2 are SGHDN and FVKESK. V gave up 0 bases and J gave up 4 bases; unmatched junction bases: 8. The CDR3 DNA is TGTGCCAGCAGCCAAGATCGTGACAGGGTGGTCACCGGGGAGCTGTTTTTT. It encodes CASSQDRDRVVTGELFF.

This clone has only one observation. The chain links TRBV9 to TRBJ2-1; a possible D gene is TRBD1 (6 bases). CDR1 and CDR2 (germline): SGDLS, YYNGEE. V lost 3 bases and J 6 bases, leaving 13 bases between the germline ends. This CDR3 comprises 14 residues. CDR3 DNA: TGTGCCAGCAGCGGACACTCGGACAGCAATGAGCAGTTCTTC. It is translated as CASSGHSDSNEQFF.

The chain carries TRBV28 and TRBJ2-7, with TRBD2 identical over 7 bases. The CDR3 sequence is 12 residues long. Germline V CDR1 and CDR2: MDHEN, SYDVKM. V shed 4 bases and J 9 bases; nucleotides not matched to a gene: 6. CDR3 protein: CASSSAGVWQYF. The CDR3, as DNA: TGTGCCAGCAGTTCGGCGGGGGTATGGCAGTACTTC.

J is TRBJ2-5 and V is TRBV5-1; D might be TRBD1 (6 bases). CDR1 and CDR2 (germline): SGHRS, YFSETQ. CDR3 length: 19 residues. V lost 5 bases, J lost 2 bases, and 28 bases lay in between. CDR3 loop: CASSLGPRTGMVGQETQYF. CDR3 nucleotides: TGCGCCAGCAGTCTTGGACCCCGCACAGGGATGGTAGGACAAGAGACCCAGTACTTC.

V usage is TRBV2 and J usage is TRBJ2-7; D might be TRBD1 or TRBD2, each matching 5 bases. V lost 4 bases and J 0 bases, leaving 16 bases between the germline ends. The length of the CDR3 is 16 residues. Germline V lookup: CDR1 SNHLY, CDR2 FYNNEI. In nucleotides, the CDR3 is TGTGCCAGCAGTGGTGGTTTTGGGGGACCCTCCTACGAGCAGTACTTC. As protein: CASSGGFGGPSYEQYF.

The chain combines TRBV5-6 with TRBJ1-4, with 10 bases aligning to TRBD1. The J segment lost 8 bases and the V segment lost 4 bases, leaving 11 bases of the junction unmatched. The length of the CDR3 is 16 residues. CDR1 and CDR2 from the germline V gene are SGHDT and YYEEEE. CDR3 residues: CASSQQGTGEFEKLFF. CDR3 DNA sequence: TGTGCCAGCAGCCAGCAGGGGACAGGGGAGTTCGAAAAACTGTTTTTT.

This sequence joins TRBV5-1 and TRBJ2-3; possibly TRBD1 for D (5 bases). Germline CDR1 is SGHRS and CDR2 is YFSETQ. The CDR3 covers 14 residues. Trimming took off 0 bases at V and 4 bases at J, with 9 bases between the two ends. The CDR3 reads CASSLGGSSDTQYF. The CDR3 bases are TGCGCCAGCAGCTTGGGGGGCAGTTCAGATACGCAGTATTTT.

V gene TRBV10-1 combines with J gene TRBJ1-1; D uncertain. V lost 4 bases and J lost 2, with 14 bases in between. The germline V gene encodes CDR1 WNHNN and CDR2 SYGVQD (reference sequence). The CDR3 contains 15 residues. The CDR3 is CASSGLREDNTEAFF. The CDR3 DNA reads as TGCGCCAGCAGTGGCCTCCGGGAGGACAACACTGAAGCTTTCTTT.

The chain uses TRBV11-2 and TRBJ2-6; D is perhaps TRBD1 or TRBD2 (5 bases each). This CDR3 is 16 amino acids long. CDR1 and CDR2 (germline): SGHAT, FQNNGV. The V end was cut by 3 bases, the J end by 0 bases, with 9 bases between. The CDR3 reads CASSLGPNSGANVLTF. DNA of the CDR3: TGTGCCAGCAGCTTGGGACCCAACTCTGGGGCCAACGTCCTGACTTTC.

The V call is TRBV6-5, the J call TRBJ1-4; D is unresolved. Germline CDR1 and CDR2: MNHEY and SVGAGI. Trimming took 0 bases from V and 7 from J, leaving 12 bases between them. CDR3 length: 15 residues. CDR3 amino acids: CASSYSPRSVEKLFF. Written as DNA, the CDR3 is TGTGCCAGCAGTTACTCCCCGCGTTCGGTTGAAAAACTGTTTTTT.

The chain links TRBV28 to TRBJ2-7, with TRBD2 matching over 11 bases. The CDR3 runs 19 residues. Trimming at V came to 5 bases and at J to 4 bases, leaving 19 bases not matched to a gene. Germline values: CDR1 MDHEN, CDR2 SYDVKM. CDR3 DNA: TGTGCCAGCAGTACGGACAGAGACCTTAGCGGGAGGGCCCCGTACGAGCAGTACTTC. It yields the protein CASSTDRDLSGRAPYEQYF.

The rearrangement uses TRBV6-5 and TRBJ2-3, with 7 bases fitting TRBD2. Unmatched junction bases numbered 4, after V lost 5 bases and J lost 5 bases. Germline CDR1 is MNHEY and CDR2 is SVGAGI. The CDR3 is 13 amino acids. CDR3 amino acids: CASSRRGRDTQYF. The CDR3 DNA reads TGTGCCAGCAGTCGACGCGGGAGAGATACGCAGTATTTT.

This clone was recorded a few times. The chain joins TRBV2 to TRBJ1-2; the D gene is possibly TRBD1 (5 bases). From germline, CDR1 is SNHLY and CDR2 FYNNEI. The CDR3 length is 14 residues. V lost 2 bases to trimming and J lost 6 bases, with 13 bases between them. The CDR3 loop is CASSETGGENGYTF. As DNA, the CDR3 is TGTGCCAGCAGTGAAACAGGAGGGGAGAATGGCTACACCTTC.

The J gene is TRBJ2-1, the V gene TRBV7-6, with TRBD2 matching 8 bases. Trimming cost V 1 base and J 7 bases; bases outside gene matches: 12. This CDR3 comprises 17 residues. Germline V gene lookup returns CDR1 SGHVS and CDR2 FNYEAQ. In DNA, the CDR3 is TGTGCCAGCAGCTTAGGACTAGCGAAAACAATAAGGAATGAGCAGTTCTTC. Amino acid sequence: CASSLGLAKTIRNEQFF.

J is TRBJ2-7 and V is TRBV2, with TRBD1 matching over 9 bases. V shed 7 bases, J shed 2 bases, and the junction held 15 bases outside the gene matches. The CDR3 extends over 17 amino acids. Germline CDR1 is SNHLY and CDR2 is FYNNEI. CDR3 sequence reads: CASIERWAGQGAYEQYF. As DNA, the CDR3 is TGTGCCAGCATCGAAAGGTGGGCGGGACAGGGAGCCTACGAGCAGTACTTC.

The V call is TRBV11-2, the J call TRBJ2-2; possible D gene TRBD1, 5 bases. The germline V gene encodes CDR1 SGHAT and CDR2 FQNNGV. V lost 1 base and J lost 4, with 10 bases in between. The CDR3 covers 15 residues. The CDR3, as DNA: TGTGCCAGCAGCTTAGGAAGGGGCCTCACCGGGGAGCTGTTTTTT. It yields the protein CASSLGRGLTGELFF.

The chain recombines TRBV19 with TRBJ2-5; D remains unclear. Germline V gene lookup returns CDR1 LNHDA and CDR2 SQIVND (reference sequence). The CDR3 contains 12 residues. V gave up 2 bases and J gave up 4 bases, with 5 bases separating them. Written as DNA, the CDR3 is TGTGCCAGTAGTATAAAGGGAGAGACCCAGTACTTC. It yields the protein CASSIKGETQYF.

This chain joins TRBV9 and TRBJ2-7; the match to TRBD2 covers 12 bases. Germline CDR1 is SGDLS and CDR2 is YYNGEE. The CDR3 has 18 residues. J lost 1 base, V lost 3 bases, and 11 bases had no gene match. The CDR3 reads CASSGGTSGRDLSYEQYF. In DNA form, the CDR3 reads TGTGCCAGCAGCGGTGGGACTAGCGGGCGAGATCTTTCCTACGAGCAGTACTTC.

This chain links TRBV4-2 with TRBJ2-2, with D maybe TRBD2 (5 bases). Trimming pared 0 bases from V and 2 bases from J, leaving 13 bases between. The V gene's germline CDR1 is LGHNA and CDR2 YNFKEQ. This CDR3 region has 17 residues. CDR3 loop: CASSQDGGLGNTGELFF. CDR3 coding DNA: TGTGCCAGCAGCCAAGATGGCGGGCTGGGAAACACCGGGGAGCTGTTTTTT.